This record covers a single T cell receptor beta chain. What it recognizes is unknown. This sample is drawn from a study of radiotherapy plus CTLA-4 blockade in lung cancer. Assay: immunoSEQ multiplex PCR; the TCRdb copy retains only in-frame clones and omits some. The table records tens of thousands of clones, 75% to 85% of them present only once. The CDR3 spans 14 residues. The ends were cut back, 0 bases at V and 3 bases at J, with 9 bases in the middle. Germline CDR1 reads LGHNA; CDR2 reads YNFKEQ. Study-wide results and limits: There was expansion of tumor-derived TCR clones in blood after radiotherapy plus ipilimumab.

This chain uses TRBV4-2 with TRBJ2-7; D call uncertain. The clonotype was recovered from a human donor with non-small cell lung cancer who had a partial response to radiotherapy plus ipilimumab. Here the sequenced sample was peripheral blood, taken from a patient treated with radiotherapy plus ipilimumab. CDR3 nucleotides: TGTGCCAGCAGCCAAGATTTTGTGAGCTACGAGCAGTACTTC. Its translation: CASSQDFVSYEQYF.